A selection of T cell receptor beta chains follows, all from one sample in a study of CD8 T cells in Susac syndrome. TCRdb itself ran the immunoSEQ multiplex PCR reads through MiXCR, one entry per CDR3 protein. The sample includes 330,000 or so distinct CDR3 sequences, approximately 91% of them seen just once. The specimen sequenced was CD8+ T cells from PBMCs. The receptor set was obtained from a human donor with multiple sclerosis. CDR3s include the opening cysteine and the closing phenylalanine or tryptophan. The D gene is left open where the match is weak. Clone size, where shown, is once, few, many, or a class for clones that have expanded.

CDR3 protein,CDR3 DNA,D gene,J gene,clone size,V gene
CASSAGIGGYEQYF,TGTGCCAGTAGTGCCGGCATCGGGGGCTACGAGCAGTACTTC,-,TRBJ2-7,-,TRBV19
CASSQADGGPPPLNEQFF,TGTGCCAGCAGCCAAGCAGATGGGGGGCCGCCCCCCCTCAATGAGCAGTTCTTC,-,TRBJ2-1,-,TRBV3-1
CSARQVEMGEQYF,TGCAGTGCTCGACAGGTTGAAATGGGGGAGCAGTACTTC,-,TRBJ2-7,-,TRBV20-1
CASSQDGGAEETQYF,TGCGCCAGCAGCCAAGACGGGGGGGCTGAGGAGACCCAGTACTTC,TRBD2,TRBJ2-5,-,TRBV4-1
CASSYLEGSDTQYF,TGTGCCAGCAGCTACCTCGAGGGATCAGATACGCAGTATTTT,-,TRBJ2-3,few,TRBV7-2
CSVETQYF,TGCAGCGTTGAAACGCAGTATTTT,-,TRBJ2-3,-,TRBV29-1
CASSGGFGNTIYF,TGTGCCAGCAGCGGGGGGTTCGGAAACACCATATATTTT,-,TRBJ1-3,-,TRBV28
CASSLVAGGTGELFF,TGTGCCAGCAGCTTGGTAGCGGGAGGGACCGGGGAGCTGTTTTTT,TRBD2,TRBJ2-2,-,TRBV5-8
CAWASGQFYNSPLHF,TGTGCCTGGGCCTCCGGACAGTTTTATAATTCACCCCTCCACTTT,-,TRBJ1-6,-,TRBV30
CASSLTGQDTDTQYF,TGTGCCAGCAGCTTAACCGGGCAGGACACAGATACGCAGTATTTT,-,TRBJ2-3,-,TRBV7-3
CSAEPGQAINEQFF,TGCAGTGCTGAGCCGGGACAGGCGATCAATGAGCAGTTCTTC,TRBD1,TRBJ2-1,-,TRBV20-1
CASSLRGAQETQYF,TGTGCCAGCAGCTTACGCGGGGCCCAAGAGACCCAGTACTTC,-,TRBJ2-5,-,TRBV7-9
CASSQDGLANAEQFF,TGCGCCAGCAGCCAAGATGGACTAGCCAACGCTGAGCAGTTCTTC,TRBD2,TRBJ2-1,-,TRBV4-3
CASRMGQGTYEQYF,TGTGCCAGTAGAATGGGACAGGGGACCTACGAGCAGTACTTC,TRBD1,TRBJ2-7,-,TRBV19
CASSFRGFTNEQFF,TGTGCCAGCAGCTTCAGGGGGTTTACCAATGAGCAGTTCTTC,TRBD1,TRBJ2-1,-,TRBV5-4
CASGEDNSPLHF,TGTGCCAGCGGGGAGGATAATTCACCCCTCCACTTT,-,TRBJ1-6,few,TRBV7-2
CASSPGQTHNEQFF,TGTGCCAGTTCTCCGGGACAGACCCACAATGAGCAGTTCTTC,TRBD1,TRBJ2-1,-,TRBV6-5
CASSQDFSGYNEQFF,TGTGCCAGCAGCCAGGATTTTAGCGGTTACAATGAGCAGTTCTTC,-,TRBJ2-1,once,TRBV3-1
CSARGGRTHGGPDTQYF,TGCAGTGCTAGAGGGGGCCGTACCCACGGAGGGCCAGATACGCAGTATTTT,-,TRBJ2-3,-,TRBV20-1
CASSFGPSMNTEAFF,TGTGCCAGCAGTTTTGGGCCCTCAATGAACACTGAAGCTTTCTTT,-,TRBJ1-1,-,TRBV6-5
CASSTWDYRTDTQYF,TGTGCCAGCAGCACTTGGGACTACCGCACAGATACGCAGTATTTT,TRBD2,TRBJ2-3,-,TRBV13